This T cell receptor (beta chain) derives from a study of T cell responses to AZD1222 COVID-19 vaccine. About the research overall: Pooled in the analysis were second doses at about 4 or about 12 weeks. Study findings and constraints: Along spike, vaccine-associated CD4 TCRs were found throughout, with dominance at 160-218 and 743-854. Repertoires were obtained only post-peak T cell response. Unmutated variant regions are reportedly targeted by nearly half of spike-specific TCRs.

About this clone itself: Its target is not known.

This CDR3 is 15 amino acids long. V was pared by 6 bases and J by 1 base, with 7 bases of the junction left unmatched. The germline V gene has CDR1 SNHLY and CDR2 FYNNEI. Sequencing used immunoSEQ multiplex PCR; TCRdb keeps in-frame clones, though not all of them. The table shows around 260,000 clones, with over 85% occurring only once. This chain uses TRBV2 with TRBJ2-3; 7 positions match TRBD2. This clonotype was obtained from an adult in good health. Specimen: peripheral blood, collected on day 0 of AZD1222 vaccination. Here the CDR3 DNA reads TGTGCCAGCAGATATAGAACTAGCGGCACAGATACGCAGTATTTT. Translation gives CASRYRTSGTDTQYF.